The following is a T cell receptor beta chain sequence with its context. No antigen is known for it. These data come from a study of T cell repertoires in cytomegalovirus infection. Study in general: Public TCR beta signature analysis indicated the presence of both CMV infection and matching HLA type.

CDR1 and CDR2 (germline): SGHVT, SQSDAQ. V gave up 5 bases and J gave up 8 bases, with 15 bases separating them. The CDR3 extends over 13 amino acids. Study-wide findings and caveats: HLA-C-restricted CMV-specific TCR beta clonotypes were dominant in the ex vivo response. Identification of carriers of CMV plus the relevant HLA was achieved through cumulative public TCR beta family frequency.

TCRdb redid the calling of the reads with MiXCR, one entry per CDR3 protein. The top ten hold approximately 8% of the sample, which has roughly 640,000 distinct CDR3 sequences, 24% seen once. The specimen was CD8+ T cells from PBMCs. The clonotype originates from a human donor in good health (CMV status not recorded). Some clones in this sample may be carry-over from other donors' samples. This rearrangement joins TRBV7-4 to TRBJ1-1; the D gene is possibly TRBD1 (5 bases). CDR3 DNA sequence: TGTGCCAGCAGCCAAGAGGGGTCGGGAGAAGCTTTCTTT. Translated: CASSQEGSGEAFF.